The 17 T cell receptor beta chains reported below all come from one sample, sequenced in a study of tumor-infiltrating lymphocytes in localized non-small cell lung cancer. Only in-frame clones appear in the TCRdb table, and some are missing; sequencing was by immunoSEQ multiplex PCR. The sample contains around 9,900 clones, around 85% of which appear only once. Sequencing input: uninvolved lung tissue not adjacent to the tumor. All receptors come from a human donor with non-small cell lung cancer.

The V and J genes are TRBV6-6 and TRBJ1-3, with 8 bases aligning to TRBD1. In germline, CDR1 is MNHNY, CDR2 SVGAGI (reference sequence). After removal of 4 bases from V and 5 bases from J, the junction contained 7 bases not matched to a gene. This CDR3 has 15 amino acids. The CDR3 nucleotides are TGTGCCAGCAGTTTCGGACAGGGTGGGCGAAACACCATATATTTT. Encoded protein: CASSFGQGGRNTIYF.

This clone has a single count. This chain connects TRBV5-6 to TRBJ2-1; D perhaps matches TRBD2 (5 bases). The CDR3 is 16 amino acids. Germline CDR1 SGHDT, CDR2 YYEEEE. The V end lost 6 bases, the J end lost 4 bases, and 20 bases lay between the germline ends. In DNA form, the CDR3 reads TGTGCCAGCACTCGGGAAGGGAGCGGATCTTACAATGAGCAGTTCTTC. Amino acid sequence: CASTREGSGSYNEQFF.

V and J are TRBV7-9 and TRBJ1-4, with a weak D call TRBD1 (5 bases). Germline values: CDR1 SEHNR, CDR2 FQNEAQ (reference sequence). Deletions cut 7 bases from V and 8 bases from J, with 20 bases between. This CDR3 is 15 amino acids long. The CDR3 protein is CASTTTSGSGEKLFF. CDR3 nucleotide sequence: TGTGCCAGCACCACCACCTCAGGGAGCGGCGAAAAACTGTTTTTT.

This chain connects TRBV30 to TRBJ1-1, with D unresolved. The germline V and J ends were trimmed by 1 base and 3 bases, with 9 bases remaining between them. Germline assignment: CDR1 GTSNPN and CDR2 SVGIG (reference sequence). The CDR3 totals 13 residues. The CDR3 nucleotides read TGTGCCTGGAGTGAAGGGAGCCACACTGAAGCTTTCTTT. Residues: CAWSEGSHTEAFF.

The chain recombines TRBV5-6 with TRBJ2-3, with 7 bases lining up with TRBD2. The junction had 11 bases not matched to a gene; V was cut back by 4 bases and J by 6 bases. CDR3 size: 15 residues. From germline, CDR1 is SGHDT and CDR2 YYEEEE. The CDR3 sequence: CASSPWRELSDTQYF. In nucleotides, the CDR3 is TGTGCCAGCAGCCCGTGGCGGGAGTTATCGGATACGCAGTATTTT.

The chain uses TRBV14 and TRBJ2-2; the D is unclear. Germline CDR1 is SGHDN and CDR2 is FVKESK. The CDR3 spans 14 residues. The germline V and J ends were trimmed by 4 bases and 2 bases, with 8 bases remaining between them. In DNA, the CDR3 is TGTGCCAGCAGCCTCACTCCCAACACCGGGGAGCTGTTTTTT. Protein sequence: CASSLTPNTGELFF.

CDR3 in DNA: TGTGCCAGCAGTGTAGGGACAGGGGTTAATGAAAAACTGTTTTTT. This codes for CASSVGTGVNEKLFF. The chain couples TRBV6-1 to TRBJ1-4; 10 positions agree with TRBD1. J gave up 4 bases and V 4 bases, and 3 bases lay outside the gene matches. The CDR3 is 15 amino acids. Germline assignment: CDR1 MNHNS and CDR2 SASEGT.

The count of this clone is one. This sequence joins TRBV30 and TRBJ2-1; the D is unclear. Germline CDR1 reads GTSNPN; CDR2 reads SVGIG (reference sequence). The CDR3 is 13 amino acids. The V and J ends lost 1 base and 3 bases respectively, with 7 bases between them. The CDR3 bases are TGTGCCTGGAGTGATACTCTCTACAATGAGCAGTTCTTC. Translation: CAWSDTLYNEQFF.

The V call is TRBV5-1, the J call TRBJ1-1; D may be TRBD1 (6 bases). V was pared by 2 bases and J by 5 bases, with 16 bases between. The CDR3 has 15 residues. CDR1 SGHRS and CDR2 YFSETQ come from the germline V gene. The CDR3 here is CASSFNGGEGTEAFF. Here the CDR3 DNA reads TGCGCCAGCAGCTTTAATGGGGGCGAAGGGACTGAAGCTTTCTTT.

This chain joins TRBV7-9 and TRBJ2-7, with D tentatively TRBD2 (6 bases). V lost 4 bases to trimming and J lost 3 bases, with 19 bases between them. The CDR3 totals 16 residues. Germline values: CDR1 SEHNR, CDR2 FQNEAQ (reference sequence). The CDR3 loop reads CASSSPLGGTFYEQYF. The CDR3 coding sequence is TGTGCCAGCAGCTCCCCGTTGGGCGGGACTTTCTACGAGCAGTACTTC.

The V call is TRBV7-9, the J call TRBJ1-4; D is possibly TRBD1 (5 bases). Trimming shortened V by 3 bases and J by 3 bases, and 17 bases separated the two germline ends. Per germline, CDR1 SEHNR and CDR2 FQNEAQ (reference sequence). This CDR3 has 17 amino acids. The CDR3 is CASSFGVDVRANEKLFF. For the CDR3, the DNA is TGTGCCAGCAGCTTCGGAGTTGATGTCAGGGCTAATGAAAAACTGTTTTTT. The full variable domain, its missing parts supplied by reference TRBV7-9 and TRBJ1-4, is DTGVSQNPRHKITKRGQNVTFRCDPISEHNRLYWYRQTLGQGPEFLTYFQNEAQLEKSRLLSDRFSAERPKGSFSTLEIQRTEQGDSAMYLCASSFGVDVRANEKLFFGSGTQLSVL.

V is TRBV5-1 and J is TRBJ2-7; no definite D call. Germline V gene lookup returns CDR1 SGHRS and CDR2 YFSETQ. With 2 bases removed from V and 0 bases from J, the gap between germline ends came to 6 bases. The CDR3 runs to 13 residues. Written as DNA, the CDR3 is TGCGCCAGCAGCTTCCCCCTCTCCTACGAGCAGTACTTC. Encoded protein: CASSFPLSYEQYF.

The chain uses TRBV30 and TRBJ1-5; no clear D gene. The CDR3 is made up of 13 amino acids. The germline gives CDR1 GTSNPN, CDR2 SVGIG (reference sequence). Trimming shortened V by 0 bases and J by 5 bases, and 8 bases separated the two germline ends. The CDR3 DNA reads TGTGCCTGGAGTGTACGTGTCGATCAGCCCCAGCATTTT. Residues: CAWSVRVDQPQHF.

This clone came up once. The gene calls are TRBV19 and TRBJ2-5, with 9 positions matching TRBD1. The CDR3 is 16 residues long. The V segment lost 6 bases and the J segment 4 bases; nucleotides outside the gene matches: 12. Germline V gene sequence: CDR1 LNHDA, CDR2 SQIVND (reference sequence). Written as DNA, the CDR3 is TGTGCCAGTAGAGGGAGGGGAACAGGGGGCGGAGAGACCCAGTACTTC. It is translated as CASRGRGTGGGETQYF.

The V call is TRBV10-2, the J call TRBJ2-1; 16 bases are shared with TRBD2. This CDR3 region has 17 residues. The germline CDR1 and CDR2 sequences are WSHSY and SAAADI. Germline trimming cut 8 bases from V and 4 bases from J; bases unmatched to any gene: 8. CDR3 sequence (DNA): TGCGCCAGCCGACCGGGACTAGCGGGAGGGAAGTACAATGAGCAGTTCTTC. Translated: CASRPGLAGGKYNEQFF.

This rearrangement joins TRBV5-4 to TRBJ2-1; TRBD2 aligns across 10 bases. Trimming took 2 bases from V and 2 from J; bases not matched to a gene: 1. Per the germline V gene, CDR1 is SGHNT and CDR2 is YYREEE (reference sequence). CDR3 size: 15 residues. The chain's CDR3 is CASSFTSGTYNEQFF. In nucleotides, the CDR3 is TGTGCCAGCAGCTTTACTAGCGGGACCTACAATGAGCAGTTCTTC. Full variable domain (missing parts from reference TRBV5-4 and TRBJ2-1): ETGVTQSPTHLIKTRGQQVTLRCSSQSGHNTVSWYQQALGQGPQFIFQYYREEENGRGNFPPRFSGLQFPNYSSELNVNALELDDSALYLCASSFTSGTYNEQFFGPGTRLTVL.

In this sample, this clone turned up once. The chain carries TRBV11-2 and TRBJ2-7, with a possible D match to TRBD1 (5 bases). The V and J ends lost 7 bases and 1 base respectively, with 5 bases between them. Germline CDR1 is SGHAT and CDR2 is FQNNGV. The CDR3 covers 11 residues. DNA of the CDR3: TGTGCCAGCACAGGGTCCTACGAGCAGTACTTC. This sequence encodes CASTGSYEQYF.